This TCR beta chain was captured by sequencing in a study of technical replicates of blood from a handful of donors. The germline V gene has CDR1 MNHEY and CDR2 SVGAGI. The CDR3 runs 12 residues. The junction had 11 bases not matched to a gene; V was cut back by 8 bases and J by 11 bases. Repertoires were generated with immunoSEQ multiplex PCR, while TCRdb's copy carries only in-frame clones and drops some. Altogether approximately 100,000 clones are present, over 90% being singletons, with the ten largest covering 0.21%. This clone was detected a few times. The chain employs TRBV6-5 and TRBJ1-1; 7 nucleotides match TRBD1. Specimen: T cells isolated from PBMCs. The source of this sequence is a human donor in good health. The CDR3 protein is CASRRQGETAFF. DNA for the CDR3: TGTGCCAGCCGGCGGCAGGGGGAGACGGCTTTCTTT.